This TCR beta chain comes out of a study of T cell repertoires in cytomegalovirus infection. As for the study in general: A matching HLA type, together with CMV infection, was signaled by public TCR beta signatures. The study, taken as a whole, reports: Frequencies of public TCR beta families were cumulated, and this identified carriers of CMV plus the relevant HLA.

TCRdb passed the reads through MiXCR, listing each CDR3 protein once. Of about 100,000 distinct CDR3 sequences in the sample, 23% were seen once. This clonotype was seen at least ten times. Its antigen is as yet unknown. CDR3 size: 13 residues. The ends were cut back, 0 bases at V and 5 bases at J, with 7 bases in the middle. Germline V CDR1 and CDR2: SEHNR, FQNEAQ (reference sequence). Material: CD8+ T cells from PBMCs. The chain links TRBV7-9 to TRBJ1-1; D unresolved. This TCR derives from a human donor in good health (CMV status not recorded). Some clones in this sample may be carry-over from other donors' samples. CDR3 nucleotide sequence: TGTGCCAGCAGCTTAGCCCTGGGGACTGAAGCTTTCTTT. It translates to CASSLALGTEAFF.